This T cell receptor (beta chain) was retrieved from a study of shared clonotypes between healthy human individuals. Findings of the study overall: It was the non-shared clonotypes that had lower generation probabilities than clonotypes shared by all four donors. Large sequencing depth failed to make sorted-subset sequencing complete, rarefaction showed.

This CDR3 contains 15 residues. Looked up from germline, CDR1 is MNHEY and CDR2 is SVGAGI. Notes on this clone: No antigen is known for it.

Each PCR replicate from the sorted subsets contained 150 to 200 ng DNA, which is about 30,000 T cell genomes. Clones were sequenced by immunoSEQ multiplex PCR, and TCRdb holds only the in-frame ones, with some missing. The profile shows under 600,000 clones, about 96% of them singletons. This chain uses TRBV6-5 with TRBJ2-5, with 8 bases lining up with TRBD1. TRBJ2-7 matches the DNA end more closely, so the J call is doubtful. Specimen: naive CD4+ T cells sorted from blood. Specified subset: CD45RA+ positively selected. The TCR comes from a woman younger than 45 in good health. For the CDR3, the DNA is TGTGCCAGCAGTTACTCGGACAGGGCTCCCTACGAGCAGTACTTC. Translated, it gives CASSYSDRAPYEQYF.